This T cell receptor beta chain was retrieved from a study of cytomegalovirus exposure and HLA in healthy donors. General study points: Earlier results showed most TCR beta V segments being productive about 87% or about 30% of the time.

Amplification used 60 Vbeta primers and 13 Jbeta primers. TCRdb keeps only in-frame clones here, not all; method: immunoSEQ multiplex PCR. The profile covers about 160,000 clones, with around 83% appearing a single time and approximately 4% taken by the ten largest. CDR1 and CDR2 from the germline V gene are ENHRY and SYGVKD. V was clipped by 1 base and J by 8 bases; unmatched bases: 5. There are 15 residues in the CDR3. Turning to this clone: The antigen is undetermined.

The chain has TRBV10-3 and TRBJ2-1; the match to TRBD2 covers 10 bases. This TCR was sampled from a man in his fifties or sixties in good health and CMV-seropositive. The sample taken for sequencing was PBMCs. CDR3 region: CAISEFSGGRDEQFF. CDR3 coding DNA: TGTGCCATCAGTGAGTTTAGCGGGGGGCGGGATGAGCAGTTCTTC.